This T cell receptor (beta chain) was profiled in a study of blood T cell repertoires in COVID-19. CDR1 and CDR2 (germline): MDHEN, SYDVKM. After removal of 7 bases from V and 4 bases from J, the junction contained 13 bases not matched to a gene. The CDR3 sequence is 16 residues long. Profiling relied on immunoSEQ multiplex PCR, and the TCRdb table lists in-frame clones only, not all of them. The sample shows approximately 25,000 clones, under 95% of them seen only once. Sequencing input: peripheral blood. The clonotype originates from a man between 65 and 79 years old with active COVID-19. The chain links TRBV28 to TRBJ1-2; 9 nucleotides line up with TRBD1. The CDR3 region has the DNA TGTGCCAGCACCCCATCGGGACAGGGAACACCCTATGGCTACACCTTC. Protein product: CASTPSGQGTPYGYTF.